These T cell receptor beta chains were read from a single sample in a study of shared clonotypes between healthy human individuals. Generated by immunoSEQ multiplex PCR, the TCRdb table keeps only in-frame clones and is missing some. The sample consists of around 300,000 clones, over 75% of them appearing once. The sequenced sample was memory CD8+ T cells sorted from blood. Receptors originate from a man younger than 35 in good health. The CDR3 runs from the conserved cysteine through the conserved F or W. A D gene is named only where the DNA matches it firmly. A row's size may be missing; if present it is once, few, many or a size class.

CDR3	DNA	J	size	length	V	D
CASSGSYEQYF	TGTGCCAGTAGTGGCAGCTACGAGCAGTACTTC	TRBJ2-7	few	11	TRBV19	NA
CASSYGATRGYTF	TGTGCCAGCAGTTACGGCGCGACACGGGGCTACACCTTC	TRBJ1-2	NA	13	TRBV6-6	NA
CASTIGDFGTDTQYF	TGCGCCAGCACCATCGGGGACTTCGGGACAGATACGCAGTATTTT	TRBJ2-3	NA	15	TRBV10-2	NA
CASSYDDSLNTEAFF	TGTGCCAGCAGTTACGACGACAGCCTGAACACTGAAGCTTTCTTT	TRBJ1-1	once	15	TRBV6-5	NA
CASSRVTAYNSPLHF	TGTGCCAGCAGTAGGGTAACGGCCTATAATTCACCCCTCCACTTT	TRBJ1-6	NA	15	TRBV6-1	NA
CASSQDQGLGYNEQFF	TGCGCCAGCAGCCAAGATCAGGGGCTTGGATACAATGAGCAGTTCTTC	TRBJ2-1	NA	16	TRBV4-3	NA
CASSLVIWVKGEQYF	TGTGCCAGCAGCTTAGTAATCTGGGTCAAGGGCGAGCAGTACTTC	TRBJ2-7	NA	15	TRBV7-2	NA
CASRGGTGSYEQYF	TGTGCCAGCAGGGGCGGGACGGGCTCCTACGAGCAGTACTTC	TRBJ2-7	NA	14	TRBV27	NA
CASSLGPASGPYEQYF	TGTGCCAGCAGCTTAGGCCCGGCTAGCGGGCCTTACGAGCAGTACTTC	TRBJ2-7	NA	16	TRBV7-9	TRBD2
CSVGDRGHYEQYF	TGCAGCGTTGGGGACAGGGGGCATTACGAGCAGTACTTC	TRBJ2-7	NA	13	TRBV29-1	TRBD1
CASKSANTEAFF	TGTGCCAGCAAATCAGCGAACACTGAAGCTTTCTTT	TRBJ1-1	NA	12	TRBV6-1	NA
CSARAVTEAFF	TGCAGTGCGAGGGCGGTCACTGAAGCTTTCTTT	TRBJ1-1	NA	11	TRBV20-1	NA
CASSLFSRSSTDTQYF	TGTGCCAGCAGTTTATTTTCCAGATCTAGCACAGATACGCAGTATTTT	TRBJ2-3	NA	16	TRBV28	NA
CASSKDSPNEKLFF	TGTGCCAGCAGCAAAGACAGCCCTAATGAAAAACTGTTTTTT	TRBJ1-4	many	14	TRBV21-1	NA
CASTHRRGQGIYEQYF	TGTGCCAGCACCCACCGCCGGGGACAGGGGATCTACGAGCAGTACTTC	TRBJ2-7	NA	16	TRBV2	TRBD1
CASSLGTGLNTEAFF	TGTGCCAGCAGCTTAGGGACAGGGCTAAACACTGAAGCTTTCTTT	TRBJ1-1	NA	15	TRBV11-2	TRBD1
CASSVPGDTIYF	TGTGCCAGCAGCGTACCGGGGGACACCATATATTTT	TRBJ1-3	NA	12	TRBV9	NA
CASSFLPGGISPLHF	TGTGCCAGCAGTTTTCTGCCAGGGGGCATCTCACCCCTCCACTTT	TRBJ1-6	NA	15	TRBV28	TRBD1
CASSLGPGAGNTIYF	TGTGCCAGCAGTTTGGGCCCAGGGGCTGGAAACACCATATATTTT	TRBJ1-3	NA	15	TRBV28	NA
CASSLGVLSTDTQYF	TGTGCCAGCAGCTTAGGTGTGCTTTCCACAGATACGCAGTATTTT	TRBJ2-3	NA	15	TRBV7-2	NA
CAWTSAGGPEQYF	TGTGCCTGGACTTCCGCGGGGGGGCCCGAGCAGTACTTC	TRBJ2-7	few	13	TRBV30	TRBD2
CASSLDGHLGEQYF	TGTGCCAGCAGCCTCGACGGGCATCTGGGGGAGCAGTACTTC	TRBJ2-7	NA	14	TRBV9	NA
CAWGGDNEQFF	TGTGCCTGGGGAGGGGACAATGAGCAGTTCTTC	TRBJ2-1	NA	11	TRBV30	NA
CASSVGDNSYEQYF	TGTGCCAGCAGCGTAGGGGACAACTCCTACGAGCAGTACTTC	TRBJ2-7	NA	14	TRBV9	NA